This paragraph reports one TCR beta chain. Assay: immunoSEQ multiplex PCR; the TCRdb copy retains only in-frame clones and omits some. Seen here are 40,000 or so clones, approximately 89% observed once, and the top ten hold about 4.1%. The data were taken from a study of blood T cell repertoires in COVID-19. About the research overall: The United States, Italy and Spain supplied acute and convalescent COVID-19 samples.

CDR3 length: 15 residues. Between the trimmed V and J ends, which lost 4 bases and 4 bases, there was a span of 15 bases. The germline gives CDR1 SGHRS, CDR2 YFSETQ. Sequencing used peripheral blood. The receptor comes from a man aged 60-69 years with acute or convalescent COVID-19. The chain uses TRBV5-1 and TRBJ1-3, with a weak D call TRBD1 (6 bases). The CDR3 sequence: CASSQSGTQGNTIYF. CDR3 in DNA: TGCGCCAGCAGCCAATCCGGGACACAGGGAAACACCATATATTTT. Using reference TRBV5-1 and TRBJ1-3 for the parts outside the CDR3, the full variable domain is KAGVTQTPRYLIKTRGQQVTLSCSPISGHRSVSWYQQTPGQGLQFLFEYFSETQRNKGNFPGRFSGRQFSNSRSEMNVSTLELGDSALYLCASSQSGTQGNTIYFGEGSWLTVV.